This TCR beta chain was obtained from a study of shared clonotypes between healthy human individuals (TCRdb year 2020). Regarding the complete study: The cohort comprised a couple of women and three men aged 18 to 49 years. Different laboratories and diverse techniques were used to prepare libraries and sequence TCR repertoires, to increase sequencing depth and limit assay-specific biases. For each donor, CD4 naive and CD4 memory were each given three plates, CD8 naive was given two plates, and CD8 memory was given one plate. Leukapheresis yielded between about 0.85 and 10 billion PBMCs per donor. To estimate repertoire size and how much clonotypes are shared between individuals, the study performed deep sequencing of blood TCR repertoires from a few healthy adults. Beyond this particular receptor, the publication reports: Incomplete sequencing was indicated by rarefaction of sorted-subset datasets, despite the large sequencing depth. Sampling was restricted to blood, and TCR repertoires in tissue are likely to differ from TCR repertoires in blood. Clonotypes shared by all four sorted-subset donors showed higher generation probabilities than non-shared clonotypes. Estimated clonotype richness was generally larger for naive than for memory subsets. Because the study included only a small number of donors, the genetic and exposure-history diversity represented was limited. Sharing across a handful of donors was observed for approximately 5% of naive CD4, under 4% of naive CD8, about 2.3% of memory CD4, and around 0.4% of memory CD8 clonotypes. Based on pairwise subsampling, the degree of clonotype sharing among donors was expected to be affected by sequencing depth.

Donors were healthy HIV-negative adults with no recently reported acute infections or vaccinations. Only Caucasian adults living in Nashville, Tennessee, USA were represented among the donors. CD4+ T cells were enriched by magnetic negative selection; naive cells were then positively selected on CD45RA, and the negative fraction formed the memory subset. After blood collection by leukapheresis, PBMCs were isolated using Ficoll-Histopaque density gradient centrifugation and then cryopreserved in the vapor phase of liquid nitrogen. Analytical flow cytometry was used to check the purity and quantity of every magnetically sorted T cell population. Genomic DNA was isolated from each sorted fraction and quantified by UV absorbance on a Nanodrop 2000c. TCR CDR3 regions were amplified from genomic DNA by multiplex PCR using the deep immunoSEQ assay. Genomic DNA extracted from each cell subset was distributed evenly over all wells of several immunoSEQ 96-well plates, and each plate served as one replicate. For sorted subsets, 200 to 250 ng of genomic DNA, equivalent to some 33,000 T cell genomes, went into each replicate PCR. The purified libraries were quantified using a Qubit 3.0 fluorometer, sized with a Bioanalyzer 2100, and then quantified again using the KAPA Library Quantification kit. A separate single-read 150-cycle Illumina NextSeq 550 flow cell was used to sequence each immunoSEQ 96-well plate. Processing in the source paper ran as follows. The immunoSEQ output contained only junctional sequences without quality scores, so filtering could not match that applied to full-length reads. To assign V/J genes and CDR3, sequences were annotated using PyIR, a Python wrapper for IgBLAST v1.9, with IMGT germline references. Reads with weak V/J assignments (E-value above 1e-6), missing CDR3, stop codons, out-of-frame junctions, or ambiguous translated residues were removed. V3J clonotypes were defined by identical inferred V gene, J gene, and CDR3 amino acid sequence. To compute the percentage overlap between repertoires, the number of shared unique clonotypes was divided by the size of the smaller repertoire. Three approaches were used to assess repertoire richness: RTK rarefaction, the Chao1 estimator, and Recon v2.1 estimates of unobserved clonotypes. OLGA was used to compute generation probabilities for all TCRbeta clonotypes that the gDNA method yielded from a handful of donors. TCRdb retrieved this table from immuneACCESS and kept in-frame rearrangements only. Not all clones are present; in checked studies, unresolved V genes account for under half, and no reason is known for the remainder. The DNA was the basis for D and trimming; V, J and clone size are from that table. Across this sample there are millions of clones, with approximately 92% seen only once. The top ten hold about 0.13% of the sample.

Comment on this clone: What antigen it recognizes has not been identified. No much larger clonotype is one base removed from it; base qualities were not supplied.

Deletion took 4 bases off V and 4 bases off J, with a span of 7 bases between the germline ends. The CDR3 holds 12 amino acids from the cysteine to the phenylalanine. Only the CDR3 DNA is retained, 36 bases long and in frame from the first base. Reading the germline V gene gives CDR1 SNHLY and CDR2 FYNNEI. The clonotype was recovered from a man younger than 30 in good health. Sequencing was carried out using naive CD4+ T cells sorted from blood. The meaning of the sample's cell subset or site label: CD45RA+ positively selected. The V and J genes are TRBV2 and TRBJ1-2; the D segment cannot be called with confidence. The CDR3 protein: CASSVDRYGYTF. The DNA sequence reads TGTGCCAGCAGTGTCGACCGCTATGGCTACACCTTC.